Below are 25 T cell receptor beta chains sequenced from a single sample in a study of T cell responses to AZD1222 COVID-19 vaccine (dated by TCRdb to about 2021). The time point label, as the study defines it: about 28 days (+/-7) after the second vaccine dose. The protocol used for the library was the immunoSEQ multiplex PCR assay. TCRdb limited this immuneACCESS table to in-frame rearrangements with V and J called. A share of clones is missing; checked studies link under half to unresolved V genes, and the rest is unexplained. This sample comprises around 94,000 clones, 85% of them detected only once. Roughly 4.3% of the sample rests with the top ten. The specimen comprised peripheral blood, sampled 28 days after the second AZD1222 dose. These receptors all stem from an adult who received the AZD1222 COVID-19 vaccine.

The chain combines TRBV2 with TRBJ1-3; D uncertain. This CDR3 contains 15 residues. Per the germline V gene, CDR1 is SNHLY and CDR2 is FYNNEI. Trimming removed 4 bases from V and 4 bases from J, with 14 bases in between. CDR3 coding DNA: TGTGCCAGCAGTGGGGGATGGATCGGAGGAAACACCATATATTTT. Its translation: CASSGGWIGGNTIYF.

This chain joins TRBV18 and TRBJ1-2; 8 bases are shared with TRBD1. The germline V gene has CDR1 KGHSH and CDR2 LQKENI. This CDR3 contains 13 residues. Trimming at V came to 3 bases and at J to 6 bases, leaving 3 bases not matched to a gene. Written as DNA, the CDR3 is TGTGCCAGCTCACCGTCGACAGGGGATGGCTACACCTTC. Protein: CASSPSTGDGYTF.

This clone was seen once. The chain links TRBV29-1 to TRBJ1-4, with D perhaps matching TRBD1 (6 bases). The V end lost 6 bases, the J end lost 6 bases, and 17 bases lay between the germline ends. The CDR3 sequence is 14 residues long. Germline CDR1 and CDR2: SQVTM and ANQGSEA. Here the CDR3 reads CSVAGGRWDEKLFF. CDR3 in DNA: TGCAGCGTAGCCGGGGGCCGGTGGGATGAAAAACTGTTTTTT.

V and J are TRBV11-2 and TRBJ1-5; perhaps TRBD1 as D (6 bases). This CDR3 has 15 amino acids. V shed 5 bases and J shed 0 bases, with 11 bases lying between them. Germline lookup yields CDR1 SGHAT and CDR2 FQNNGV. The CDR3 sequence is CASSPDSNSNQPQHF. The CDR3 bases are TGTGCCAGCAGCCCGGACAGTAATAGCAATCAGCCCCAGCATTTT.

This sequence joins TRBV5-8 and TRBJ1-1, with D perhaps TRBD1 (5 bases). CDR3 size: 14 residues. V was cut by 4 bases and J by 4 bases, with 14 bases left in between. Germline CDR1 and CDR2: SGHTS and YDEGEE. The CDR3 DNA sequence: TGTGCCAGCAGCGCCCGGGACCCGGGCACTGAAGCTTTCTTT. Translating gives CASSARDPGTEAFF.

With respect to this clone: The sample contains more than one DNA sequence encoding this CDR3. This chain links TRBV6-6 with TRBJ2-7; unclear D gene. Germline CDR1 MNHNY, CDR2 SVGAGI (reference sequence). The length of the CDR3 is 12 residues. V was cut by 0 bases and J by 4 bases, with 4 bases left in between. The CDR3 DNA follows: TGTGCCAGCAGTTACTCGAGTTACGAGCAGTACTTC. It codes for CASSYSSYEQYF.

As regards this clone: The junction and the germline gene differ at one end; a read error may be behind it. The chain uses TRBV7-6 and TRBJ2-2, with D possibly matching TRBD2 (5 bases). Per the germline V gene, CDR1 is SGHVS and CDR2 is FNYEAQ. There are 15 residues in the CDR3. The CDR3 nucleotides are TGTGCCAGCAGCTTGGCCGCCGGACTCTCCTTTCCTCCCGTTTTT. Protein: CASSLAAGLSFPPVF.

The rearrangement uses TRBV2 and TRBJ1-4; the D is unclear. With 2 bases removed from V and 8 bases from J, the gap between germline ends came to 12 bases. Germline CDR1 is SNHLY and CDR2 is FYNNEI. CDR3 length equals 14 residues. The CDR3 region is CASSEWTVGEKLFF. In DNA form, the CDR3 reads TGTGCCAGCAGTGAATGGACGGTCGGGGAAAAACTGTTTTTT.

The chain couples TRBV3-1 (or the pseudogene TRBV3-2) to TRBJ2-1; the D gene could be TRBD1 or TRBD2 (5 bases each). Trimming cost V 1 base and J 4 bases, with 14 bases left between them. Germline V lookup: CDR1 LGHDT, CDR2 YNNKEL (reference sequence). The CDR3 is made up of 16 amino acids. CDR3 amino acids: CASSQVSGLGYNEQFF. In DNA, the CDR3 is TGTGCCAGCAGCCAAGTGTCGGGGCTGGGTTACAATGAGCAGTTCTTC.

The chain joins TRBV7-3 to TRBJ2-1, with 7 bases aligning to TRBD2. This CDR3 region has 16 residues. The germline gives CDR1 SGHTA, CDR2 FQGTGA. V shed 2 bases and J 9 bases; nucleotides not matched to a gene: 13. CDR3 nucleotide sequence: TGTGCCAGCAGCTTAGGACCCGGACTAGGGGCGGGTGAGCAGTTCTTC. It encodes CASSLGPGLGAGEQFF.

This rearrangement joins TRBV5-1 to TRBJ2-1; D may correspond to TRBD1 or TRBD2 (5 bases each). V gave up 0 bases and J gave up 2 bases, with 9 bases separating them. The CDR3 extends over 15 amino acids. Germline values: CDR1 SGHRS, CDR2 YFSETQ. The DNA for the CDR3 is TGCGCCAGCAGCTTGGGACTGGGGGCCTACAATGAGCAGTTCTTC. Encoded protein: CASSLGLGAYNEQFF.

This clone was detected a few times. The rearrangement joins TRBV2 to TRBJ1-2; D is undetermined. Trimming took 5 bases from V and 8 from J, leaving 15 bases between them. The CDR3 spans 13 residues. Germline V CDR1 and CDR2: SNHLY, FYNNEI. The CDR3 bases are TGTGCCAGCAGTACTGGTAACCGTGGCGGCTACACCTTC. Protein sequence: CASSTGNRGGYTF.

The J gene is TRBJ2-1, the V gene TRBV29-1, with 9 positions matching TRBD2. Germline values: CDR1 SQVTM, CDR2 ANQGSEA. CDR3 length: 15 amino acids. The ends lost 7 bases at V and 6 bases at J; junction bases unmatched: 13. This CDR3 is CSAAGSSGVSNEQFF. The DNA of the CDR3 is TGCAGCGCGGCGGGATCTAGCGGGGTGAGCAATGAGCAGTTCTTC.

The gene calls are TRBV5-4 and TRBJ1-6; the match to TRBD1 covers 9 bases. The germline V gene encodes CDR1 SGHNT and CDR2 YYREEE (reference sequence). The CDR3 is 19 amino acids. V dropped 5 bases and J dropped 4; count of bases not matched to a gene: 16. The CDR3 bases are TGTGCCAGCAGTTCCGGGACAGGGCCCCACGGGCTATATAATTCACCCCTCCACTTT. It is translated as CASSSGTGPHGLYNSPLHF.

The chain recombines TRBV4-3 with TRBJ1-5, with D unclear. The germline V gene has CDR1 LGHNA and CDR2 YSLEER. This CDR3 is 13 amino acids long. V was shortened by 0 bases and J by 7 bases, with 7 bases between the two germline ends. The CDR3 loop is CASSQDTQQPQHF. The DNA of the CDR3 is TGCGCCAGCAGCCAAGATACTCAACAGCCCCAGCATTTT.

This chain joins TRBV4-1 and TRBJ2-5; possible D gene TRBD1, 6 bases. CDR3 length: 14 residues. Trimming stripped 6 bases from V and 1 base from J, with 12 bases between. The V gene's germline CDR1 is MGHRA and CDR2 YSYEKL. CDR3 residues: CASRSQGPQETQYF. In DNA, the CDR3 is TGCGCCAGCAGATCACAGGGTCCCCAAGAGACCCAGTACTTC.

J is TRBJ1-6 and V is TRBV11-2; D uncertain. The CDR3 is 15 amino acids. CDR1 is SGHAT, CDR2 FQNNGV, per germline. Trimming took 5 bases from V and 0 from J, leaving 8 bases between them. CDR3: CASSPPGSYNSPLHF. The DNA for the CDR3 is TGTGCCAGCAGCCCCCCGGGCTCCTATAATTCACCCCTCCACTTT.

The V gene is TRBV29-1, the J gene TRBJ2-5; no reliable D call. The CDR3 runs to 15 residues. Looked up from germline, CDR1 is SQVTM and CDR2 is ANQGSEA. V dropped 4 bases and J dropped 0 bases, with 15 bases sitting between them. The CDR3 loop is CSVARRATNQETQYF. In DNA, the CDR3 is TGCAGCGTTGCTCGTAGGGCGACGAACCAAGAGACCCAGTACTTC.

This clone was detected only a few times. This chain links TRBV19 with TRBJ1-2; 8 positions match TRBD1. Per the germline V gene, CDR1 is LNHDA and CDR2 is SQIVND (reference sequence). V was clipped by 5 bases and J by 8 bases; unmatched bases: 13. This CDR3 contains 15 residues. CDR3 loop: CASSPSRRGPSGYTF. Written as DNA, the CDR3 is TGTGCCAGTAGTCCCTCCCGCAGGGGGCCCTCCGGCTACACCTTC.

The chain combines TRBV5-4 with TRBJ2-5; D not certain. The CDR3 loop spans 14 amino acids. Trimming shortened V by 3 bases and J by 1 base, and 10 bases separated the two germline ends. Germline V gene data show CDR1 as SGHNT and CDR2 as YYREEE (reference sequence). CDR3 sequence: CASSSPSTQETQYF. The CDR3 bases are TGTGCCAGCAGCTCCCCTAGTACCCAAGAGACCCAGTACTTC.

The V gene is TRBV6-2 or TRBV6-3, the J gene TRBJ2-1, with TRBD2 matching 13 bases. V was clipped by 2 bases and J by 2 bases; unmatched bases: 3. Germline V CDR1 and CDR2: MNHEY, SVGEGT. CDR3 size: 17 residues. CDR3 coding DNA: TGTGCCAGCAGTTACCCCGGACTAGCGGGGGCCTACAATGAGCAGTTCTTC. This sequence encodes CASSYPGLAGAYNEQFF.

The chain carries TRBV5-6 and TRBJ1-4, with D possibly being TRBD1 (6 bases). The CDR3 totals 12 residues. Germline-derived CDR1 and CDR2 are SGHDT and YYEEEE. The ends were cut back, 4 bases at V and 7 bases at J, with 8 bases in the middle. In nucleotides, the CDR3 is TGTGCCAGCAGCCTGGACAGTGAAAAACTGTTTTTT. Its translation is CASSLDSEKLFF.

The V and J genes are TRBV19 and TRBJ2-5; TRBD2 is a possible D gene (7 bases). Per germline, CDR1 LNHDA and CDR2 SQIVND (reference sequence). V lost 4 bases and J lost 5, with 20 bases in between. This CDR3 is 16 amino acids long. CDR3: CASSSPQGRGLETQYF. In DNA form, the CDR3 reads TGTGCCAGTAGTAGCCCCCAGGGGCGGGGGTTGGAGACCCAGTACTTC.

The chain uses TRBV13 and TRBJ2-7, with 9 bases matching TRBD1. The CDR3 extends over 15 amino acids. Germline V gives CDR1 PRHDT, CDR2 FYEKMQ (reference sequence). Trimming removed 0 bases from V and 7 bases from J; junction bases left unmatched: 7. The CDR3 reads CASSLGGGQGREQYF. DNA of the CDR3: TGTGCCAGCAGCTTAGGGGGGGGACAGGGCCGGGAGCAGTACTTC.

The chain joins TRBV5-1 to TRBJ2-7; 8 nucleotides align to TRBD1. The ends lost 4 bases at V and 6 bases at J; junction bases unmatched: 12. There are 15 residues in the CDR3. In germline, CDR1 is SGHRS, CDR2 YFSETQ. In nucleotides, the CDR3 is TGCGCCAGCAGCAGAATGAGACAGGGGATTGGCGAGCAGTACTTC. It encodes CASSRMRQGIGEQYF.